The T cell receptor beta chain described here comes from a study of T-cell memory formation after mild COVID-19. This clonotype came up a few times. The CDR3 has 18 residues. Per the germline V gene, CDR1 is MNHEY and CDR2 is SVGEGT. V gave up 6 bases and J gave up 0 bases; unmatched junction bases: 9. TCRdb used MiXCR to reprocess the 5' RACE reads, holding one entry per CDR3 protein. The data show around 340,000 distinct CDR3 sequences, with about 16% seen just once and approximately 20% held by the top ten. This TCR was recovered from a man aged 18 to 30 who had mild COVID-19 (a few samples of this study predate the infection). Cell type and time point are not known. This chain uses TRBV6-2 or TRBV6-3 with TRBJ2-1; the match to TRBD2 covers 12 bases. Sequencing was carried out using PBMCs or a T cell subset sorted from them (not recorded which). CDR3 loop: CASRRSLAGGGSYNEQFF. Here the CDR3 DNA reads TGTGCCAGCAGGAGATCCCTAGCGGGGGGGGGCTCCTACAATGAGCAGTTCTTC.